What follows describes a single T cell receptor (beta chain). This entry belongs to a study of patients and donors after allogeneic stem cell transplantation. This CDR3 region has 14 residues. Germline V gives CDR1 DFQATT, CDR2 SNEGSKA (reference sequence). Trimming stripped 0 bases from V and 1 base from J, with 7 bases between. MiXCR, run by TCRdb on the RT-PCR reads, gives a single entry per CDR3 protein. Counted here are about 150,000 distinct CDR3 sequences, about a third occurring once; the ten biggest clones make up around 50%. Sequenced material: blood, either unsorted or a sorted T cell fraction (not recorded which). This receptor was identified in a human donor who was either an allogeneic HSCT recipient or a stem cell or donor lymphocyte infusion donor (not recorded which). It is not recorded whose cells these are; they may come from a transplant donor. The chain links TRBV20-1 to TRBJ1-5; no clear D gene. CDR3 region: CSARDGRSNQPQHF. DNA for the CDR3: TGCAGTGCTAGAGACGGACGGAGCAATCAGCCCCAGCATTTT.